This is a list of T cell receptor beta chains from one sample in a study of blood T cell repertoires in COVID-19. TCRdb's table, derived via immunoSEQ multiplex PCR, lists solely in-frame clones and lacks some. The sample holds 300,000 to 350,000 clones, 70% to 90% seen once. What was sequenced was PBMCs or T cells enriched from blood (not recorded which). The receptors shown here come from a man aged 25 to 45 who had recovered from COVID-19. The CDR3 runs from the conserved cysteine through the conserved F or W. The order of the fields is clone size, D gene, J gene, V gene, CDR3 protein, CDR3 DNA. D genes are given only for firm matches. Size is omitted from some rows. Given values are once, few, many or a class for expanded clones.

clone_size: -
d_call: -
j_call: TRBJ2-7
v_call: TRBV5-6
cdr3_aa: CASSPPGNTYEQYF
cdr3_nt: TGTGCCAGCAGCCCGCCCGGGAACACCTACGAGCAGTACTTC

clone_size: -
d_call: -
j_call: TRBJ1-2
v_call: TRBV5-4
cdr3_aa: CASSLESYGYTF
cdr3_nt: TGTGCCAGCAGCTTGGAGAGCTACGGCTACACCTTC

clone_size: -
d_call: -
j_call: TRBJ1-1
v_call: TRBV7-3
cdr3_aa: CASSPQPGHGAFF
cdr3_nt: TGTGCCAGCAGCCCTCAACCCGGACATGGAGCTTTCTTT

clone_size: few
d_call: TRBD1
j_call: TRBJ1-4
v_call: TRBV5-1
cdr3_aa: CASSQAGTVTEKLFF
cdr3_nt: TGCGCCAGCAGCCAGGCCGGGACAGTAACTGAAAAACTGTTTTTT

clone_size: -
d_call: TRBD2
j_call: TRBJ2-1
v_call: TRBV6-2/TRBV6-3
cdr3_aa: CASSRAGGLNEQFF
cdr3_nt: TGTGCCAGCAGTAGGGCGGGGGGGCTCAATGAGCAGTTCTTC

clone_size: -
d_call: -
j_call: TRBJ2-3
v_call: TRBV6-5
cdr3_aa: CASKTGGTDTQYF
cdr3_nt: TGTGCCAGCAAGACGGGGGGCACAGATACGCAGTATTTT

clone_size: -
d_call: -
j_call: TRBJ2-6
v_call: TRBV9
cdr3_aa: CASSPTTGGGSGANVLTF
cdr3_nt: TGTGCCAGCAGCCCCACTACGGGGGGCGGGTCTGGGGCCAACGTCCTGACTTTC

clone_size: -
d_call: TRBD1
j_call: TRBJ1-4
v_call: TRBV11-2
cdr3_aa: CASSLGTGGWDEKLFF
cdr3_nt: TGTGCCAGCAGCTTAGGAACAGGGGGCTGGGATGAAAAACTGTTTTTT

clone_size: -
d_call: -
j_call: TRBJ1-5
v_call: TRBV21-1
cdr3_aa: CASSKVEGTQPQHF
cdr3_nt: TGTGCCAGCAGCAAGGTCGAGGGTACCCAGCCCCAGCATTTT

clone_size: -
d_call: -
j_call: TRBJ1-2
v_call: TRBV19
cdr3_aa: CASSWGSSNYGYTF
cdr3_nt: TGTGCCAGTTCTTGGGGCAGCAGTAACTATGGCTACACCTTC

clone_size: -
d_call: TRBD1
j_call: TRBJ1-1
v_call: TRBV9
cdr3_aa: CASSVNRGGTEAFF
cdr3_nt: TGTGCCAGCAGCGTAAACAGGGGCGGCACTGAAGCTTTCTTT

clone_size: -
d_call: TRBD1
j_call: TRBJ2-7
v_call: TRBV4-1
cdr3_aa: CASSQGGGPEYEQYF
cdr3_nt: TGCGCCAGCAGCCAAGGAGGGGGCCCCGAATACGAGCAGTACTTC

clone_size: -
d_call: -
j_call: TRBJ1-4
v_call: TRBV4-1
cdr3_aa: CASSQDWRQATNEKLFF
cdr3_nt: TGCGCCAGCAGCCAAGATTGGCGACAGGCAACTAATGAAAAACTGTTTTTT

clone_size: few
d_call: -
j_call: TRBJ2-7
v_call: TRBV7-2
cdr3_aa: CASSPAVARGYEQYF
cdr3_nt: TGTGCCAGCAGCCCCGCGGTAGCAAGGGGCTACGAGCAGTACTTC

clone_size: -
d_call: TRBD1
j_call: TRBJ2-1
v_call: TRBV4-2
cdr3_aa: CASSQDLGQGNSYNEQFF
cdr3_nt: TGTGCCAGCAGCCAAGATTTAGGACAGGGGAATTCCTACAATGAGCAGTTCTTC

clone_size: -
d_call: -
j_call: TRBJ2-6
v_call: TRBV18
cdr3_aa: CASSTSGTGLFSGANVLTF
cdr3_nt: TGTGCCAGCTCAACTTCCGGGACGGGACTCTTCTCTGGGGCCAACGTCCTGACTTTC

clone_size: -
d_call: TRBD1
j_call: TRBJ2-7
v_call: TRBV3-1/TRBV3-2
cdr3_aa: CASSHRDRDHYEQYF
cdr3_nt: TGTGCCAGCAGCCACCGGGACAGGGACCACTACGAGCAGTACTTC

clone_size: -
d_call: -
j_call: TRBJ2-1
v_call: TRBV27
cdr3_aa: CASRVPTGEQFF
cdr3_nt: TGTGCCAGCAGGGTTCCTACAGGGGAGCAGTTCTTC

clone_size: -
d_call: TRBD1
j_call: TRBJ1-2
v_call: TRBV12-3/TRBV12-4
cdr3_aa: CASTETGLGGYTF
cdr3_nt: TGTGCCAGCACCGAGACAGGGTTGGGTGGCTACACCTTC

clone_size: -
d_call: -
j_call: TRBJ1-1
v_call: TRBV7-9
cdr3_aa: CASRRGSRMNTEAFF
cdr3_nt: TGTGCCAGCAGGCGGGGCAGCCGCATGAACACTGAAGCTTTCTTT

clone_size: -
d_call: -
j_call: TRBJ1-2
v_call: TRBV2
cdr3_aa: CASSAQWYGYTF
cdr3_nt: TGTGCCAGCAGTGCTCAGTGGTATGGCTACACCTTC

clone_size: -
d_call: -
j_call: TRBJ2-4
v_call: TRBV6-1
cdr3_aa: CASSEGSLMAIQYF
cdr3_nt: TGTGCCAGCAGTGAAGGCTCCTTGATGGCCATTCAGTACTTC

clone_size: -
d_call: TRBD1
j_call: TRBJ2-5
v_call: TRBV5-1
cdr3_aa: CASSFPRTGARGETQYF
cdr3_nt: TGCGCCAGCAGCTTCCCGAGGACAGGGGCAAGGGGAGAGACCCAGTACTTC

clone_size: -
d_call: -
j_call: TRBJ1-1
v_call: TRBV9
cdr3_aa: CASSVGNLNTEAFF
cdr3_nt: TGTGCCAGCAGCGTCGGGAATTTGAACACTGAAGCTTTCTTT

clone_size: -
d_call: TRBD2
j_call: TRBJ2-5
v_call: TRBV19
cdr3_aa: CASSMASGGAETQYF
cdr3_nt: TGTGCCAGTAGTATGGCTAGCGGGGGGGCAGAGACCCAGTACTTC

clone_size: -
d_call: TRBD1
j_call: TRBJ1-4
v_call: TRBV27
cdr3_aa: CASSTGTGNEKLFF
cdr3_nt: TGTGCCAGCAGTACCGGGACAGGGAATGAAAAACTGTTTTTT

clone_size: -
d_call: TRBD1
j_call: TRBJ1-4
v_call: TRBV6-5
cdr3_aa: CASSSGQGEKLFF
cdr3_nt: TGTGCCAGCAGCTCCGGACAGGGGGAAAAACTGTTTTTT

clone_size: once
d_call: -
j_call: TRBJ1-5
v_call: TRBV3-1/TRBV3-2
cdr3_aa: CASSQSAGTNNNQPQHF
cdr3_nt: TGTGCCAGCAGCCAATCGGCAGGCACAAATAACAATCAGCCCCAGCATTTT

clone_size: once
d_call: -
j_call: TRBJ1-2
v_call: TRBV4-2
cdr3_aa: CASSSSPVDYYGYTF
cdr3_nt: TGTGCCAGCAGCTCATCCCCGGTGGACTACTATGGCTACACCTTC

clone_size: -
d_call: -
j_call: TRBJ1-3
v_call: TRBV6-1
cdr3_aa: CASSERGRVSTGNTIYF
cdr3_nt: TGTGCCAGCAGTGAAAGAGGGAGGGTTAGCACTGGAAACACCATATATTTT

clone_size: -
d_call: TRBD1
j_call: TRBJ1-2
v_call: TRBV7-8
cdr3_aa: CASSFKRDRGYGYTF
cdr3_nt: TGTGCCAGCAGCTTTAAAAGAGACAGGGGATATGGCTACACCTTC

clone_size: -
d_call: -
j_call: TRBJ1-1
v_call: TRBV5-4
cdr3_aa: CASSLGGVVSEAFF
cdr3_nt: TGTGCCAGCAGCTTGGGGGGGGTAGTTTCTGAAGCTTTCTTT

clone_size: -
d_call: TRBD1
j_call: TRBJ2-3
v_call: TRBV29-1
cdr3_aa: CSVEQGARADTQYF
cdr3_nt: TGCAGCGTTGAACAGGGGGCCCGGGCAGATACGCAGTATTTT

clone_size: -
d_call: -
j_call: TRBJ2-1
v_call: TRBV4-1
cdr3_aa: CASSQSVYNEQFF
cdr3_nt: TGCGCCAGCAGCCAGTCAGTCTACAATGAGCAGTTCTTC

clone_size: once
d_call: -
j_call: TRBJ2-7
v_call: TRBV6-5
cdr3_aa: CASTPGDGTYEQYF
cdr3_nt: TGTGCCAGCACCCCCGGAGACGGTACCTACGAGCAGTACTTC

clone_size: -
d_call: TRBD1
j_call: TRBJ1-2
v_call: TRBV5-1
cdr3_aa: CASSTGQGGHGYTF
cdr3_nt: TGCGCCAGCAGCACAGGACAGGGGGGACATGGCTACACCTTC

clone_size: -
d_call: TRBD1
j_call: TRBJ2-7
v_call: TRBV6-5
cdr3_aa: CASTYAPGQGPYEQYF
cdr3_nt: TGTGCCAGCACTTACGCTCCGGGACAGGGTCCCTACGAGCAGTACTTC

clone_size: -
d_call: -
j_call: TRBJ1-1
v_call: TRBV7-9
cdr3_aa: CASTNSKGRGKNTEAFF
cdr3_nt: TGTGCCAGCACCAACTCCAAGGGGCGGGGGAAGAACACTGAAGCTTTCTTT

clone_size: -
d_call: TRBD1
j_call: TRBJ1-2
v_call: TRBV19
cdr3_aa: CASSILQGGSYGYTF
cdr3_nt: TGTGCCAGTAGTATCCTACAGGGGGGTTCCTATGGCTACACCTTC

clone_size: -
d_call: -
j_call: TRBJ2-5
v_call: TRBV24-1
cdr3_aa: CATSDPTGKTQYF
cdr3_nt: TGTGCCACCAGTGACCCTACAGGGAAGACCCAGTACTTC